The clone carrying this TCR beta chain was observed a few times. What it binds is unknown. 13 Jbeta primers and 60 Vbeta primers were used for the PCR. Data came from immunoSEQ multiplex PCR; TCRdb stores just in-frame clones and leaves some out. The data hold about 150,000 clones, with 65% to 75% observed a single time. This entry comes from a study of cytomegalovirus exposure and HLA in healthy donors. The study's findings and limits: Some V segments (TRBV6-2 and TRBV6-3 among them) were excluded as indistinguishable. Previously analyzed data showed that most TCR beta V segments were productive at a frequency of about 90% or about 30%. A later analysis found most CMV-associated TCR beta chains apparently HLA-restricted.

This CDR3 is built from 15 residues. The V end lost 4 bases, the J end lost 3 bases, and 16 bases lay between the germline ends. Looked up from germline, CDR1 is SGHRS and CDR2 is YFSETQ. The chain carries TRBV5-1 and TRBJ1-2; perhaps TRBD1 as D (5 bases). The clonotype originates from a man aged 18 to 35 in good health and CMV-seronegative. Material for sequencing was PBMCs. DNA for the CDR3: TGCGCCAGCAGCCTACTGGGGGGGGAGGACTATGGCTACACCTTC. Encoded protein: CASSLLGGEDYGYTF. The full variable domain, completed using reference TRBV5-1 and TRBJ1-2, is KAGVTQTPRYLIKTRGQQVTLSCSPISGHRSVSWYQQTPGQGLQFLFEYFSETQRNKGNFPGRFSGRQFSNSRSEMNVSTLELGDSALYLCASSLLGGEDYGYTFGSGTRLTVV.